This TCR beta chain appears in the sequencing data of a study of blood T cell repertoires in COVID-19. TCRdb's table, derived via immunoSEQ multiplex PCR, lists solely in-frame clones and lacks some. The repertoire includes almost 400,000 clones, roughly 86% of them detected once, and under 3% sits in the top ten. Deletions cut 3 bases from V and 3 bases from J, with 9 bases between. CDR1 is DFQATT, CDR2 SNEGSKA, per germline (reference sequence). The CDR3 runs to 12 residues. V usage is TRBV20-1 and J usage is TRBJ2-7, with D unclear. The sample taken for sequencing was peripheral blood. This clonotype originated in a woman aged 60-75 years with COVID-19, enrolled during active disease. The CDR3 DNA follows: TGCAGTGCTAGTATTCAGGACTACGAGCAGTACTTC. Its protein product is CSASIQDYEQYF.